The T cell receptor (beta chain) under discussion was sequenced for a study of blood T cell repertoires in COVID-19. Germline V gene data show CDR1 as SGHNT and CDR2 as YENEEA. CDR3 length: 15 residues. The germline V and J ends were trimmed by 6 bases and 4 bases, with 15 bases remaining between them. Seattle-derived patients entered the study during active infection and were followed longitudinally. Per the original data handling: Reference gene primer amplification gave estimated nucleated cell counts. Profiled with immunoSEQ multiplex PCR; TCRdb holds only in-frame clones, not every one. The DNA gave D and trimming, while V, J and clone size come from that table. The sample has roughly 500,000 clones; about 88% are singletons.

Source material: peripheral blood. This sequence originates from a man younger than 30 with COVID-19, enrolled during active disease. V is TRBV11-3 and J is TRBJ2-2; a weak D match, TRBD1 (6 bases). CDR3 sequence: CASRFQGSGTGELFF. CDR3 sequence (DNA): TGTGCCAGCAGATTCCAGGGGTCCGGCACCGGGGAGCTGTTTTTT.